This TCR beta chain is drawn from a study of cytomegalovirus exposure and HLA in healthy donors. Primers included in the PCR were 60 Vbeta and 13 Jbeta primers. Some clones are missing from TCRdb's copy, which holds only in-frame ones; the method was immunoSEQ multiplex PCR. Of about 110,000 clones listed, 70% to 85% are singletons. Study-wide findings and caveats: Segments of the TCR beta V type were, in most cases, productive about 87% or about 30% of the time in an earlier analysis. Specific recognition of CMV antigens was confirmed in vitro for three chains (all CMV-associated). Presence/absence results assume similar sequencing depth per donor, which may not hold.

This clone was recorded a few times. Antigen specificity is unknown. Looked up from germline, CDR1 is MNHNS and CDR2 is SASEGT. CDR3 length equals 14 residues. Trimming took 5 bases from V and 6 from J, leaving 15 bases between them. The sequenced sample consisted of PBMCs. The rearrangement uses TRBV6-1 and TRBJ2-3; D is possibly TRBD1 (6 bases). The sequence derives from a boy aged 10-17 years in good health and CMV-seronegative. The chain's CDR3 is CASSLDRLSDTQYF. Written as DNA, the CDR3 is TGTGCCAGCAGTCTAGACAGGCTTAGCGATACGCAGTATTTT.